These 26 T cell receptor beta chains share one sample of origin, sequenced in a study of cytomegalovirus exposure and HLA in healthy donors. PCR amplification relied on 60 Vbeta primers (plus 13 Jbeta primers). Clones were sequenced by immunoSEQ multiplex PCR, and TCRdb holds only the in-frame ones, with some missing. Here the sample spans approximately 160,000 clones, 60% to 80% being singletons. Sequenced sample: PBMCs. Receptors were obtained from a young man in good health and CMV-seropositive.

This clone was recorded at least ten times. The V gene is TRBV2, the J gene TRBJ1-1; D is uncertain. Trimming cost V 6 bases and J 3 bases, with 14 bases left between them. The CDR3 consists of 14 residues. CDR1 is SNHLY, CDR2 FYNNEI, per germline. The CDR3 protein is CASSATSRDTEAFF. The CDR3 DNA reads as TGTGCCAGCAGCGCTACGTCACGGGACACTGAAGCTTTCTTT.

The chain couples TRBV5-1 to TRBJ1-4, with a weak D call TRBD1 (5 bases). Trimming left V 3 bases short and J 3 bases short, with 9 bases between. This CDR3 comprises 14 residues. Germline V gives CDR1 SGHRS, CDR2 YFSETQ. The CDR3 loop is CASSWGGANEKLFF. CDR3 nucleotide sequence: TGCGCCAGCAGCTGGGGGGGTGCTAATGAAAAACTGTTTTTT.

This chain joins TRBV27 and TRBJ1-1; D is unresolved. The CDR3 sequence is 15 residues long. Germline assignment: CDR1 MNHEY and CDR2 SMNVEV (reference sequence). The V gene lost 2 bases and the J gene lost 4 bases, with 14 bases spanning the gap. This CDR3 reads CASSLGPPRGTEAFF. The CDR3 DNA is TGTGCCAGCAGTTTAGGACCCCCACGGGGCACTGAAGCTTTCTTT.

This clone was seen just once. The chain links TRBV29-1 to TRBJ2-6; no clear D. Looked up from germline, CDR1 is SQVTM and CDR2 is ANQGSEA. CDR3 length: 12 residues. V shed 5 bases and J shed 2 bases, with 4 bases lying between them. The CDR3 spells CSVSTGANVLTF. CDR3 in DNA: TGCAGCGTTTCAACTGGGGCCAACGTCCTGACTTTC.

The V call is TRBV5-3, the J call TRBJ2-7; D may be TRBD1 (6 bases). TRBV5-3 is recorded as an ORF, its role being uncertain. The CDR3 runs to 13 residues. V was clipped by 10 bases and J by 6 bases, with 20 bases between them. The CDR3 is CAPASRGFVEQYV. Written as DNA, the CDR3 is TGTGCCCCCGCGAGCAGGGGATTCGTCGAGCAGTACGTC.

The chain uses TRBV5-4 and TRBJ1-4; D call uncertain. V lost 4 bases and J lost 8, with 15 bases in between. The CDR3 is 14 residues long. Germline loops: CDR1 SGHNT, CDR2 YYREEE (reference sequence). CDR3 coding DNA: TGTGCCAGCAGCACTCTTGGACGAGGGGAAAAACTGTTTTTT. This sequence encodes CASSTLGRGEKLFF.

The V and J genes are TRBV6-1 and TRBJ1-2, with a weak D call TRBD1 (6 bases). Trimming stripped 2 bases from V and 4 bases from J, with 17 bases between. Germline V lookup: CDR1 MNHNS, CDR2 SASEGT. The CDR3 has 16 amino acids. CDR3 DNA: TGTGCCAGCAGTGAAAGGGAGGGGGATGGCTTCTATGGCTACACCTTC. Protein: CASSEREGDGFYGYTF.

The chain uses TRBV30 and TRBJ2-1, with 7 bases matching TRBD2. The CDR3 loop spans 15 amino acids. Germline V CDR1 and CDR2: GTSNPN, SVGIG (reference sequence). With V trimmed by 0 bases and J by 8 bases, 10 bases remained unmatched. CDR3 nucleotide sequence: TGTGCCTGGAGTGTCATAGGACTAGGTTCATATGAGCAGTTCTTC. It encodes CAWSVIGLGSYEQFF.

This clone was seen just once. The chain links TRBV18 to TRBJ2-7, with 10 nucleotides matching TRBD2. Germline loops: CDR1 KGHSH, CDR2 LQKENI. The V segment lost 6 bases and the J segment 8 bases; nucleotides outside the gene matches: 16. The CDR3 is 16 amino acids. CDR3 region: CASSRTGTSESTKQYV. DNA of the CDR3: TGTGCCAGCTCGCGGACGGGGACTAGCGAGTCTACGAAGCAGTACGTC.

This clone appeared a single time. J is TRBJ2-3 and V is TRBV5-1; 7 nucleotides agree with TRBD1. This CDR3 comprises 15 residues. CDR1 SGHRS and CDR2 YFSETQ come from the germline V gene. Germline trimming cut 0 bases from V and 3 bases from J; bases unmatched to any gene: 4. The CDR3 bases are TGCGCCAGCAGCTTGGGCGGCAGGGGGACAGATACGCAGTATTTT. It specifies CASSLGGRGTDTQYF.

This clone has more than one count but fewer than ten. The chain has TRBV2 and TRBJ1-4; D gene uncertain. CDR1 and CDR2 (germline): SNHLY, FYNNEI. The V end lost 5 bases, the J end lost 6 bases, and 7 bases lay between the germline ends. There are 12 residues in the CDR3. DNA for the CDR3: TGTGCCAGCAGTTGGGAGGATGAAAAACTGTTTTTT. Amino acid sequence: CASSWEDEKLFF.

This rearrangement joins TRBV27 to TRBJ2-1; D gene unclear. V lost 3 bases, J lost 5 bases, and 14 bases lay in between. Germline CDR1 reads MNHEY; CDR2 reads SMNVEV (reference sequence). The CDR3 has 15 residues. The chain's CDR3 is CASSLEKSDNNEQFF. CDR3 nucleotide sequence: TGTGCCAGCAGTTTGGAAAAATCCGACAACAATGAGCAGTTCTTC.

This clone was counted once. The V and J genes are TRBV6-1 and TRBJ2-7; perhaps TRBD1 as D (6 bases). Trimming removed 3 bases from V and 2 bases from J, with 14 bases in between. CDR1 MNHNS and CDR2 SASEGT come from the germline V gene. The CDR3 spans 15 residues. This CDR3 is CASSEREQGTYEQYV. In nucleotides, the CDR3 is TGTGCCAGCAGTGAGAGGGAACAGGGAACCTACGAGCAGTACGTC.

The V and J genes are TRBV7-3 and TRBJ2-5; the D gene is possibly TRBD2 (6 bases). The CDR3 sequence is 13 residues long. V lost 5 bases and J lost 2, with 9 bases in between. CDR1 is SGHTA and CDR2 is FQGTGA in the germline V gene. CDR3 coding DNA: TGTGCCAGCAGCCTGGGACTTCAAGAGACCCAGTACTTC. Its protein is CASSLGLQETQYF.

The table lists this clone with a count of one. V gene TRBV5-1 combines with J gene TRBJ2-2, with 10 bases lining up with TRBD2. The CDR3 covers 17 residues. Germline V gene lookup returns CDR1 SGHRS and CDR2 YFSETQ. V trimming: 0 bases; J trimming: 6 bases; junction bases outside the gene matches: 8. CDR3 amino acids: CASSLDLSGGAPGELFF. CDR3 DNA: TGCGCCAGCAGCTTGGACCTCAGCGGGGGGGCCCCCGGGGAGCTGTTTTTT.

The table lists this clone with a count of one. The rearrangement uses TRBV27 and TRBJ2-1; D perhaps matches TRBD1 (6 bases). CDR1 and CDR2 from the germline V gene are MNHEY and SMNVEV (reference sequence). The CDR3 has 14 residues. V was cut by 10 bases and J by 3 bases, with 16 bases left in between. As DNA, the CDR3 is TGTGCCACCTCAGTAGTAGGGGGCTACAATGAGCAGTTCTTC. This sequence encodes CATSVVGGYNEQFF.

This clone was recorded only once. V gene TRBV10-1 combines with J gene TRBJ2-7, with 8 nucleotides matching TRBD2. Germline V lookup: CDR1 WNHNN, CDR2 SYGVQD (reference sequence). The J segment lost 0 bases and the V segment lost 7 bases, leaving 5 bases of the junction unmatched. There are 14 residues in the CDR3. CDR3: CASIAGPSSYEQYV. As DNA, the CDR3 is TGCGCCAGCATAGCGGGGCCGAGCTCCTACGAGCAGTACGTC.

V gene TRBV6-4 combines with J gene TRBJ2-4; TRBD2 aligns across 7 bases. Trimming took 3 bases from V and 8 from J; bases not matched to a gene: 7. Germline V gives CDR1 MRHNA, CDR2 SNTAGT. The CDR3 spans 14 residues. CDR3 in DNA: TGTGCCAGCAGTGAGGGAGGGCCGGGGGACATTCAGTACTTC. Protein: CASSEGGPGDIQYF.

The chain links TRBV2 to TRBJ2-1; TRBD1 agrees at 7 bases. Germline-derived CDR1 and CDR2 are SNHLY and FYNNEI. Germline trimming cut 6 bases from V and 8 bases from J; bases unmatched to any gene: 10. CDR3 length: 14 residues. CDR3 amino acids: CASSQNYQGDEQFF. CDR3 bases: TGTGCCAGCAGCCAAAATTACCAGGGGGATGAGCAGTTCTTC.

The CDR3, as DNA: TGTGCCAGCAGCCAAAACAGGGCTGGAAACACCATATATTTT. This translates into CASSQNRAGNTIYF. V and J are TRBV14 and TRBJ1-3, with D perhaps matching TRBD1 (6 bases). Germline CDR1 is SGHDN and CDR2 is FVKESK. The CDR3 totals 14 residues. V was pared by 2 bases and J by 2 bases, with 7 bases between.

V gene TRBV7-2 combines with J gene TRBJ1-2; a possible D gene is TRBD1 (5 bases). This CDR3 contains 14 residues. V dropped 3 bases and J dropped 3 bases, with 11 bases sitting between them. In germline, CDR1 is SGHTA, CDR2 FQGNSA. The CDR3 spells CASSLIVGDYGYTF. The CDR3 nucleotides are TGTGCCAGCAGCTTGATCGTAGGGGACTATGGCTACACCTTC.

This chain uses TRBV5-6 with TRBJ1-1; D unresolved. In germline, CDR1 is SGHDT, CDR2 YYEEEE. V dropped 0 bases and J dropped 0 bases, with 21 bases sitting between them. The CDR3 is 19 amino acids. Here the CDR3 DNA reads TGTGCCAGCAGCTTGGAGTTTGGTATGTACTATGGAATGAACACTGAAGCTTTCTTT. This translates into CASSLEFGMYYGMNTEAFF.

The chain uses TRBV11-3 and TRBJ1-1; a weak D match, TRBD1 (6 bases). The length of the CDR3 is 14 residues. CDR1 is SGHNT and CDR2 is YENEEA in the germline V gene. V was trimmed by 4 bases and J by 4 bases, leaving 13 bases between them. CDR3 in DNA: TGTGCCAGCAGCTCTGACAGGACGGTCACTGAAGCTTTCTTT. Translation: CASSSDRTVTEAFF.

This clone was observed a handful of times. The CDR3 sequence: CASSYSRTINSPLHF. The CDR3 DNA reads as TGTGCCAGCAGTTACTCGAGGACAATTAATTCACCCCTCCACTTT. The chain combines TRBV6-5 with TRBJ1-6; weak D call: TRBD1 (5 bases). V was pared by 0 bases and J by 6 bases, with 9 bases between. The germline CDR1 and CDR2 sequences are MNHEY and SVGAGI. The CDR3 covers 15 residues.

The V call is TRBV7-9, the J call TRBJ2-4; 9 positions match TRBD2. The CDR3 runs to 17 residues. Germline CDR1 and CDR2: SEHNR and FQNEAQ (reference sequence). V was clipped by 5 bases and J by 9 bases; unmatched bases: 17. The CDR3 DNA sequence: TGTGCCAGCAGCCCCGACTCGCGGGGGGGCCTTGCAGGCATTCAGTACTTC. Translated, it gives CASSPDSRGGLAGIQYF.

V gene TRBV4-1 combines with J gene TRBJ1-5; no reliable D call. V shed 1 base and J shed 4 bases, with 5 bases lying between them. The CDR3 is made up of 13 amino acids. The germline gives CDR1 MGHRA, CDR2 YSYEKL. CDR3 sequence: CASSQGENQPQHF. The CDR3, as DNA: TGCGCCAGCAGCCAAGGCGAAAATCAGCCCCAGCATTTT.